This note documents a single T cell receptor beta chain sequence. Antigen specificity is unknown. V shed 5 bases, J shed 3 bases, and the junction held 6 bases outside the gene matches. The CDR3 is 14 amino acids. Germline assignment: CDR1 MDHEN and CDR2 SYDVKM. The data were taken from a study of T cell repertoires in cytomegalovirus infection. Study overall: Shared public TCR beta signatures pointed to both CMV infection and a matching HLA type. Study findings and constraints: There were carriers of CMV plus the relevant HLA, and cumulative public TCR beta family frequency identified them. The response measured ex vivo was dominated by TCR beta clonotypes (HLA-C-restricted and CMV-specific).

Each CDR3 protein gets one entry after TCRdb re-called the reads with MiXCR. The repertoire consists of roughly 300,000 distinct CDR3 sequences, with about 25% occurring once and the leading ten covering approximately 13%. This clonotype was sampled from a human donor in good health (CMV status not recorded). Some clones in this sample may be carry-over from other donors' samples. Sequencing was performed on PBMCs. The chain couples TRBV28 to TRBJ2-7; 8 nucleotides match TRBD1. In DNA, the CDR3 is TGTGCCAGCAGTGGGACAGGTGGTGTCTACGAGCAGTACTTC. Amino acid sequence: CASSGTGGVYEQYF.